This TCR beta chain is drawn from a study of human T cells and chemical hapten exposure. Overall study context: All patients underwent weekly scalp dosing with diphenylcyclopropenone for the full roughly 25-week study. Study-wide findings and caveats: Patch test score was positively correlated with the counts of PT1 expanded TCRs.

This CDR3 spans 16 amino acids. The V gene's germline CDR1 is SGHDN and CDR2 FVKESK. V was cut by 0 bases and J by 6 bases, with 15 bases left in between. In the authors' methods: With a range of roughly 23,224 to 690,600, the median per sample was about 92,000 TCRs. TCRdb independently ran MiXCR on the RACE reads; one entry per CDR3 protein. TCRdb, not the authors, supplied the V and J calls. The sample includes tens of thousands of distinct CDR3 sequences, 8.5% to 14% of them seen just once. About this clonotype: Its antigen is still unknown.

Documented time point: patch test 3, about 24 weeks after DPC sensitization. Treatment in this sample: therapeutic diphenylcyclopropenone sensitization with weekly scalp DPC. This material consisted of whole blood, taken in connection with sensitization to the hapten diphenylcyclopropenone (DPC). The clonotype comes from a woman in her fifties or sixties with alopecia areata. Some clones in this sample may be carry-over from other donors' samples. The chain uses TRBV14 and TRBJ2-1, with D uncertain. DNA of the CDR3: TGTGCCAGCAGCCAAGATCTGCAACGTACGGGCAATGAGCAGTTCTTC. Protein: CASSQDLQRTGNEQFF.